Included here is one T cell receptor (beta chain) sequence, with context. CDR1 MGHDK and CDR2 SYGVNS come from the germline V gene. V trimming: 6 bases; J trimming: 10 bases; junction bases outside the gene matches: 5. CDR3 length: 14 amino acids. This sample stems from a study of T cell changes during pregnancy in multiple sclerosis. Assay used: immunoSEQ multiplex PCR; TCRdb lists only in-frame clones, some missing. The sample has approximately 11,000 clones; around 84% are singletons. This sequence originates from a female donor in good health, enrolled as a control in a pregnancy study. Source: CD8+ T cells from peripheral blood mononuclear cells, taken after pregnancy. The chain joins TRBV25-1 to TRBJ2-1, with TRBD2 matching over 14 bases. CDR3 loop: CASRGLAGDGEQFF. DNA for the CDR3: TGTGCCAGCAGGGGACTAGCGGGAGACGGGGAGCAGTTCTTC.